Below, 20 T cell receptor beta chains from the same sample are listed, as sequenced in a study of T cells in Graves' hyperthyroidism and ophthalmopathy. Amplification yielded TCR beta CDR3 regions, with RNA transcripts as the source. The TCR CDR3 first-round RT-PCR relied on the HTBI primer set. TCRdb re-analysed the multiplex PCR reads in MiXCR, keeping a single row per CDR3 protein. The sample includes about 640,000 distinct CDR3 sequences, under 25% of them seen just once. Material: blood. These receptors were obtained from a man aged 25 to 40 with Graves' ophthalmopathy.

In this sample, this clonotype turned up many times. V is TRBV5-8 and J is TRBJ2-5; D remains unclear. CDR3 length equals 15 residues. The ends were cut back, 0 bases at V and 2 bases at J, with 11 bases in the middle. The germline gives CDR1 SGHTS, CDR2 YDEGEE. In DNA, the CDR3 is TGTGCCAGCAGCTTGGGGATGGGCGTTCAAGAGACCCAGTACTTC. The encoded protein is CASSLGMGVQETQYF.

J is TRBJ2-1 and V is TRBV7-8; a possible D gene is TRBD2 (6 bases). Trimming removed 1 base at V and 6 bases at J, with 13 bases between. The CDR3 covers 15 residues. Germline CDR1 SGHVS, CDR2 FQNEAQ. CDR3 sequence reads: CASSLVGEVFNEQFF. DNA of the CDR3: TGTGCCAGCAGCTTAGTGGGGGAGGTCTTCAATGAGCAGTTCTTC.

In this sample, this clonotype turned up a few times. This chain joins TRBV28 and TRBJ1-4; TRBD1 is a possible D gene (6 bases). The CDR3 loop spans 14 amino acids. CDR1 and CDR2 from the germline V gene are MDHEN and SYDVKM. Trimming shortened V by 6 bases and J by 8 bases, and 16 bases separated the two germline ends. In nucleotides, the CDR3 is TGTGCCAGCAGCACAGGGAGGGCTAGAGAAAAACTGTTTTTT. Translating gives CASSTGRAREKLFF.

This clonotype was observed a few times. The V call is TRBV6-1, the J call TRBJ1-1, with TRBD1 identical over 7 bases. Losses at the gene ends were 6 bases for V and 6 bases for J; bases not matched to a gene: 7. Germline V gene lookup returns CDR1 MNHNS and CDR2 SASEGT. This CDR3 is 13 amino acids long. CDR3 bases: TGTGCCAGCAGGAAGACAGGGCTCGCTGAAGCTTTCTTT. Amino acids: CASRKTGLAEAFF.

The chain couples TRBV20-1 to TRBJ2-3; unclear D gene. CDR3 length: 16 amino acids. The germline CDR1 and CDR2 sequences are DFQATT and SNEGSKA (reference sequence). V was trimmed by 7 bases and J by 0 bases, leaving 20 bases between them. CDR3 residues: CSVRPYFGGSTDTQYF. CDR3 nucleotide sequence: TGCAGTGTTAGGCCCTACTTTGGCGGTAGCACAGATACGCAGTATTTT.

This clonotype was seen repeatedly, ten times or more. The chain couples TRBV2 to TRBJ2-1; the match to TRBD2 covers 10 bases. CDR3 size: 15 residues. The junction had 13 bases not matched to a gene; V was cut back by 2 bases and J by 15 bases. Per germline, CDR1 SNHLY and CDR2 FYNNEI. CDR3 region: CASSERSSGTSVLFF. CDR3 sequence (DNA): TGTGCCAGCAGTGAAAGAAGCTCCGGGACTAGCGTTCTGTTCTTC.

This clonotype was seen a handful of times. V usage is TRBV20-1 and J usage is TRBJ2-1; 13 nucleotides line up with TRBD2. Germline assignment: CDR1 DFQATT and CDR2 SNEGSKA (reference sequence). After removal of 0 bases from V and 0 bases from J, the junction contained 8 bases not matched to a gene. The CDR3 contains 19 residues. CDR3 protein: CSARDVTSGRKSSYNEQFF. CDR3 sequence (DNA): TGCAGTGCTAGAGATGTGACTAGCGGGAGGAAAAGCTCCTACAATGAGCAGTTCTTC.

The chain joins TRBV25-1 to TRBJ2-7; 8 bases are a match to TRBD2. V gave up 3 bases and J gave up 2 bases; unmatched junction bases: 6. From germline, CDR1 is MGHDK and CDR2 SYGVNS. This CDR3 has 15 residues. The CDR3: CASSDGGDFTYEQYF. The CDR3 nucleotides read TGTGCCAGCAGTGACGGGGGGGATTTTACCTACGAGCAGTACTTC.

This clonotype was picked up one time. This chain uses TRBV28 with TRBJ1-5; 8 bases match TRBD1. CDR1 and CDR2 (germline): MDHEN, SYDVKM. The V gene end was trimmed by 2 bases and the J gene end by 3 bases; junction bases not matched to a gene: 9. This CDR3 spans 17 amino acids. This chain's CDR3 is CASSLGQGQGYNQPQHF. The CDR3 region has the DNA TGTGCCAGCAGTTTAGGACAGGGACAAGGGTACAATCAGCCCCAGCATTTT. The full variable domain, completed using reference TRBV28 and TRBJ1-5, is DVKVTQSSRYLVKRTGEKVFLECVQDMDHENMFWYRQDPGLGLRLIYFSYDVKMKEKGDIPEGYSVSREKKERFSLILESASTNQTSMYLCASSLGQGQGYNQPQHFGDGTRLSIL.

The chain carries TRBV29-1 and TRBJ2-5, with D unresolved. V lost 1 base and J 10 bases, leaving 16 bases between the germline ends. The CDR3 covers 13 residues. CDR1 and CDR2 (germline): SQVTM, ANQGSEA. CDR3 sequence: CSVEVDFEVNQYF. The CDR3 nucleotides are TGCAGCGTTGAAGTGGATTTTGAGGTGAACCAGTACTTC.

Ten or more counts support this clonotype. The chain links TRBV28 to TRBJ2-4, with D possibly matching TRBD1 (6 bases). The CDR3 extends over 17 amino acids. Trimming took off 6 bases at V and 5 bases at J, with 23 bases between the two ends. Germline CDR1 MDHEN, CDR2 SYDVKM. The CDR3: CASSKLGRGHPENIQYF. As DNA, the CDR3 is TGTGCCAGCAGCAAACTCGGCAGGGGACATCCCGAAAACATTCAGTACTTC. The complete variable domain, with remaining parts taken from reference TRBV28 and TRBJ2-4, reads DVKVTQSSRYLVKRTGEKVFLECVQDMDHENMFWYRQDPGLGLRLIYFSYDVKMKEKGDIPEGYSVSREKKERFSLILESASTNQTSMYLCASSKLGRGHPENIQYFGAGTRLSVL.

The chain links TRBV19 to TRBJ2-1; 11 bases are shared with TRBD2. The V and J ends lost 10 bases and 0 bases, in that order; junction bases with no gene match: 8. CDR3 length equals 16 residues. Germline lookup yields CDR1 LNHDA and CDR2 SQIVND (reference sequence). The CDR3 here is CATGTSGISSYNEQFF. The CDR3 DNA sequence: TGTGCCACTGGGACTAGCGGAATTAGCTCCTACAATGAGCAGTTCTTC. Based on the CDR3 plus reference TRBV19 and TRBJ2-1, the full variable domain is DGGITQSPKYLFRKEGQNVTLSCEQNLNHDAMYWYRQDPGQGLRLIYYSQIVNDFQKGDIAEGYSVSREKKESFPLTVTSAQKNPTAFYLCATGTSGISSYNEQFFGPGTRLTVL.

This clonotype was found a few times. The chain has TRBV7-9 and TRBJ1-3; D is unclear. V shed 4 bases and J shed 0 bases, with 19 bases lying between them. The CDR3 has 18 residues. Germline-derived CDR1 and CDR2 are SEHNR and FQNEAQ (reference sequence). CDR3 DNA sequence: TGTGCCAGCAGCTCCAAAAGGGCCGGGGTGCACTCTGGAAACACCATATATTTT. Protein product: CASSSKRAGVHSGNTIYF.

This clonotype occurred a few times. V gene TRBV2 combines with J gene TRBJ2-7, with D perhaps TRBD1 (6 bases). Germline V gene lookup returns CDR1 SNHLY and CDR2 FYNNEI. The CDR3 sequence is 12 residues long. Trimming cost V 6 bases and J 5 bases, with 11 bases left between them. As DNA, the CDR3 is TGTGCCAGCAGCAGGGGCTACGACGAGCAGTACTTC. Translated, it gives CASSRGYDEQYF.

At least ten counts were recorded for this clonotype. For the CDR3, the DNA is TGTGCCAGCTCACCACCGAGGGGACAGGGTGTGTCTGGACTCTACGAGCAGTACTTC. This encodes CASSPPRGQGVSGLYEQYF. The J gene is TRBJ2-7, the V gene TRBV18; TRBD1 matches 9 bases. V was pared by 0 bases and J by 3 bases, with 15 bases of the junction left unmatched. The CDR3 extends over 19 amino acids. Germline V gene sequence: CDR1 KGHSH, CDR2 LQKENI.

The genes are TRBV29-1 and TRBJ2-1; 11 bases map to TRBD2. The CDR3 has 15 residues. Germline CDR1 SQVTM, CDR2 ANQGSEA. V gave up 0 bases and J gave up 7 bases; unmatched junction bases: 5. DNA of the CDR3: TGCAGCGTTGAAGATGGGTCTAGCGGGAGGAATGAGCAGTTCTTC. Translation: CSVEDGSSGRNEQFF.

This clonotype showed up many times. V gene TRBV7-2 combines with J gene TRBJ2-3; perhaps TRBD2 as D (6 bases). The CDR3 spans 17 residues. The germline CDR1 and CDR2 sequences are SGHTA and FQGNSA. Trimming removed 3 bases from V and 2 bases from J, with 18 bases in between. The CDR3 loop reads CASSFSGLGTYTDTQYF. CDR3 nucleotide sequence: TGTGCCAGCAGCTTCTCAGGGCTAGGGACTTACACAGATACGCAGTATTTT. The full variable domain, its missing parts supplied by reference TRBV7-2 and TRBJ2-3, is GAGVSQSPSNKVTEKGKDVELRCDPISGHTALYWYRQSLGQGLEFLIYFQGNSAPDKSGLPSDRFSAERTGGSVSTLTIQRTQQEDSAVYLCASSFSGLGTYTDTQYFGPGTRLTVL.

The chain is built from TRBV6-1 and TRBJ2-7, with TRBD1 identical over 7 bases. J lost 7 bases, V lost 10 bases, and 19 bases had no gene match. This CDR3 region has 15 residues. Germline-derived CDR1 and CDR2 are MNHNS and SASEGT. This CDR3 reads CATSPLDRVLDEQYF. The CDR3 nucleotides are TGTGCCACCTCCCCCCTCGACAGGGTTCTGGATGAGCAGTACTTC.

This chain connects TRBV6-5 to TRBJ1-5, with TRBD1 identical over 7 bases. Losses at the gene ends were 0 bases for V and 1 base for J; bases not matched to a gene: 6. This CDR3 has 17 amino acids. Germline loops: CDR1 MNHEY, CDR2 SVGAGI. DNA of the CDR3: TGTGCCAGCAGTTACTCGATCTTGGACAGGAGCAATCAGCCCCAGCATTTT. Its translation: CASSYSILDRSNQPQHF.

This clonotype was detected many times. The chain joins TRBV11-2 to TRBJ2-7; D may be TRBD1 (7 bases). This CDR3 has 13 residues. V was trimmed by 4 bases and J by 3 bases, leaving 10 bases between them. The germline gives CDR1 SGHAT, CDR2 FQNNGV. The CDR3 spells CASSSQGGYEQYF. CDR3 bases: TGTGCCAGCAGCTCCCAGGGGGGCTACGAGCAGTACTTC. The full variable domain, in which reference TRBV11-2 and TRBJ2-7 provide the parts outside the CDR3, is EAGVAQSPRYKIIEKRQSVAFWCNPISGHATLYWYQQILGQGPKLLIQFQNNGVVDDSQLPKDRFSAERLKGVDSTLKIQPAKLEDSAVYLCASSSQGGYEQYFGPGTRLTVT.